This TCR beta chain emerged from a study of shared clonotypes between healthy human individuals. Study-wide findings and caveats: Approximately 5% of naive CD4 clonotypes were shared across several donors.

Here immunoSEQ multiplex PCR was the method, and the copy in TCRdb shows in-frame clones only, minus some. Of 400,000 to 600,000 clones in the sample, roughly 95% are singletons; the top ten hold around 0.067%. The CDR3 covers 13 residues. Between the trimmed V and J ends, which lost 3 bases and 4 bases, there was a span of 7 bases. Germline CDR1 is LNHNV and CDR2 is YYDKDF (reference sequence). For this clone: Its antigen remains unknown.

Sequenced material: naive CD4+ T cells sorted from blood. Subset defined: CD45RA+ positively selected. This sequence originates from a woman younger than 45 in good health. The rearrangement uses TRBV15 and TRBJ2-1; D remains ambiguous. The CDR3 is CATSRTGYNEQFF. CDR3 DNA: TGTGCCACCAGCAGGACGGGTTACAATGAGCAGTTCTTC.